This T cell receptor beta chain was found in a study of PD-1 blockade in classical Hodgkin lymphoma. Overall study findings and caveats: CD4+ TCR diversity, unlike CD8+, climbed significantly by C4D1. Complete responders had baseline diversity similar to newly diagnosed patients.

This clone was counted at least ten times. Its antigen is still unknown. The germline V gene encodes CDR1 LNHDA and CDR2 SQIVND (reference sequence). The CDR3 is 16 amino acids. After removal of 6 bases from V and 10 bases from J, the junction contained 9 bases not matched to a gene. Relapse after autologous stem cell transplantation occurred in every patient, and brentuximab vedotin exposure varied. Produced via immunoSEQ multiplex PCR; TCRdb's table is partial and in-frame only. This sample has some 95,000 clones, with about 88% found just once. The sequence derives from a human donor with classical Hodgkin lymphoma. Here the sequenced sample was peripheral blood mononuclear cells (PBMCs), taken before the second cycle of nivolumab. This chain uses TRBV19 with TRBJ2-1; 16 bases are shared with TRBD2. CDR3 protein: CASSDRGLAGGEEQFF. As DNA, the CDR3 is TGTGCCAGTAGCGATCGGGGACTAGCGGGAGGGGAAGAGCAGTTCTTC.